This TCR beta chain stems from a study of PD-L1 blockade in urothelial cancer. Overall study context: Each patient had 0 to 3 earlier chemotherapy regimens. Study conclusions and caveats: At the 3-week point, tumor-associated blood clones expanded more in durable-benefit patients.

Each PCR had synthetic TCR analog templates added to it as a spike-in. Sequencing was performed with immunoSEQ multiplex PCR; in TCRdb, only in-frame clones are kept and a portion is missing. The data show around 62,000 clones, about 90% seen once. Time point here: peripheral blood 6 weeks after treatment start. For each patient, 1 to 8 samples were obtained, pretreatment and on-treatment. Germline V gene sequence: CDR1 SNHLY, CDR2 FYNNEI. The CDR3 is 13 amino acids. Trimming took 1 base from V and 4 from J, leaving 6 bases between them. This clone was picked up a small number of times. Its antigen remains unidentified.

Sequencing used PBMCs, obtained around atezolizumab (anti-PD-L1) treatment. The chain is built from TRBV2 and TRBJ2-3, with D unclear. The sequence came from a man aged 60-69 years with urothelial cancer. The CDR3, as DNA: TGTGCCAGCAGTGAAGGAGGATCAGATACGCAGTATTTT. Encoded protein: CASSEGGSDTQYF.